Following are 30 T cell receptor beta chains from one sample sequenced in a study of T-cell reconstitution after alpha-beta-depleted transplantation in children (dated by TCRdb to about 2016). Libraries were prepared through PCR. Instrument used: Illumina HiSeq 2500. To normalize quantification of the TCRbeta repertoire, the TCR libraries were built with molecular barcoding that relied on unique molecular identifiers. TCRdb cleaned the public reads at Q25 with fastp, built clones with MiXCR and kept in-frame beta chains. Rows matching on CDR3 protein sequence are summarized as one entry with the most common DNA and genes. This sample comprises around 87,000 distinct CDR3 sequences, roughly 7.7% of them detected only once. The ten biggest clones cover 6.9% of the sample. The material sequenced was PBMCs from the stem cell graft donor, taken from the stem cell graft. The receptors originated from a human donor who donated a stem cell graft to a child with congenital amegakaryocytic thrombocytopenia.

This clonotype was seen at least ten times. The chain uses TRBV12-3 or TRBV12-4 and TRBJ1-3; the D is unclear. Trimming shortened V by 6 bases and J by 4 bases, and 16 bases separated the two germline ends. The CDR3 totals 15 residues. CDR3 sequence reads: CASSLHSGRGNTIYF. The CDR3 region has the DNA TGTGCCAGCAGCTTGCATTCAGGTCGCGGAAACACCATATATTTT.

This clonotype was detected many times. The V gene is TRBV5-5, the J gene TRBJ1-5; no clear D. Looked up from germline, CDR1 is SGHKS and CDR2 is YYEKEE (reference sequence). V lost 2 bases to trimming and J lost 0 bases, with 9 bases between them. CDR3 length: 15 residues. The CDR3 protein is CASSLAPNSNQPQHF. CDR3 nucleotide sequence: TGTGCCAGCAGCTTAGCCCCCAATAGCAATCAGCCCCAGCATTTT.

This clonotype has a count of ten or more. The CDR3 bases are TGTGCCAGCAGTACCAGGACAGGCCGTGAAGCTTTCTTT. This gives the protein CASSTRTGREAFF. This sequence joins TRBV2 and TRBJ1-1; TRBD1 matches at 7 bases. The CDR3 covers 13 residues. Germline V gives CDR1 SNHLY, CDR2 FYNNEI. The trim removed 5 bases at V and 7 bases at J, leaving 7 bases unmatched.

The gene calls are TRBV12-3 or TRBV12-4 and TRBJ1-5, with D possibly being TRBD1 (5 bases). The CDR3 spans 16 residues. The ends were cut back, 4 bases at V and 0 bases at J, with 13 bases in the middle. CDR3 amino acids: CASSWGPWNSNQPQHF. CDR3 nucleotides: TGTGCCAGCAGTTGGGGCCCTTGGAATAGCAATCAGCCCCAGCATTTT.

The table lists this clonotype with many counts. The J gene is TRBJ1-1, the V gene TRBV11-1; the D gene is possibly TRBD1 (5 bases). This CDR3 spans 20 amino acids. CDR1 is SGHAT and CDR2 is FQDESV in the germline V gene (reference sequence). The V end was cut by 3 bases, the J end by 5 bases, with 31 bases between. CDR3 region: CASSFKRPGRLRNWGTEAFF. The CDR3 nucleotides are TGTGCCAGCAGCTTTAAGAGGCCAGGGAGATTGAGGAATTGGGGGACTGAAGCTTTCTTT.

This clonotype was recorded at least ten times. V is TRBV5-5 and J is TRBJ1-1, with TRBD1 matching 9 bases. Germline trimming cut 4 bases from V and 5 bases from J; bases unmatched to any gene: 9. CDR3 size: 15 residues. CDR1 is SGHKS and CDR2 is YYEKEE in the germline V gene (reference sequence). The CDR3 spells CASSIPTGGATEAFF. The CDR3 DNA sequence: TGTGCCAGCAGCATCCCGACAGGGGGGGCGACTGAAGCTTTCTTT.

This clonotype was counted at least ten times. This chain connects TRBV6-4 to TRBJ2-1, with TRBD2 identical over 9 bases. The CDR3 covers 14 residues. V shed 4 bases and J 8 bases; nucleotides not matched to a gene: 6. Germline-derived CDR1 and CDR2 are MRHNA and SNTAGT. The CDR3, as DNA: TGTGCCAGCAGTGGGTCTAGCGGGGCCGATGAGCAGTTCTTC. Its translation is CASSGSSGADEQFF.

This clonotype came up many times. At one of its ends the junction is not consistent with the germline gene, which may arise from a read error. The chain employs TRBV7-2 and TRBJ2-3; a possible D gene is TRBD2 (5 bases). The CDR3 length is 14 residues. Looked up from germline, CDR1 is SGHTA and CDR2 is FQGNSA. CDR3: CACRSGVGTDTQYF. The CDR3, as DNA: TGTGCCTGCAGGAGCGGAGTGGGCACAGATACGCAGTATTTT.

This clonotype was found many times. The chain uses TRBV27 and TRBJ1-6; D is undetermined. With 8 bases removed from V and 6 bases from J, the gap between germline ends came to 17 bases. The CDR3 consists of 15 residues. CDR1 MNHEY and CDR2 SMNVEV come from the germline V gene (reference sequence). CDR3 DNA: TGTGCCAGCTCCGACCCAGACGTTTCTAATTCACCCCTCCACTTT. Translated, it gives CASSDPDVSNSPLHF.

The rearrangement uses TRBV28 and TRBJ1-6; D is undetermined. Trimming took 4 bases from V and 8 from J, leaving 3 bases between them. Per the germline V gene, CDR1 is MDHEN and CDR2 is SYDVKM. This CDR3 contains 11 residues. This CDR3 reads CASSSDSPLHF. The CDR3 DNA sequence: TGTGCCAGCAGTTCAGATTCACCCCTCCACTTT. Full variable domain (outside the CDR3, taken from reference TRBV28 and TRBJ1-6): DVKVTQSSRYLVKRTGEKVFLECVQDMDHENMFWYRQDPGLGLRLIYFSYDVKMKEKGDIPEGYSVSREKKERFSLILESASTNQTSMYLCASSSDSPLHFGNGTRLTVT.

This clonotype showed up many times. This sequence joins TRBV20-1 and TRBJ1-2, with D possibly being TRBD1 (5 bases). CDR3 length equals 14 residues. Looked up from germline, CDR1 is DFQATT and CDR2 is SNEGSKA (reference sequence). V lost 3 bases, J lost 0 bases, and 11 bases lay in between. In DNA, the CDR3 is TGCAGTGCTAGTAGACAGAACGCTAACTATGGCTACACCTTC. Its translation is CSASRQNANYGYTF.

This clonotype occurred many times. The CDR3 DNA follows: TGTGCCAGCAAACCGGCCCCCACCGGGGGCTTGGCTTTCTTT. Its protein is CASKPAPTGGLAFF. The genes are TRBV6-5 and TRBJ1-1; a possible D gene is TRBD1 (6 bases). The CDR3 sequence is 14 residues long. V was trimmed by 7 bases and J by 11 bases, leaving 23 bases between them. Looked up from germline, CDR1 is MNHEY and CDR2 is SVGAGI.

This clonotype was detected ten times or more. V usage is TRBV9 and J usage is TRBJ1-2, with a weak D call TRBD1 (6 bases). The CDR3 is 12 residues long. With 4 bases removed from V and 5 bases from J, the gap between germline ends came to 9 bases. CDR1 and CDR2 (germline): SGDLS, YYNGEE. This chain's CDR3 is CASSSGVYGYTF. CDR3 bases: TGTGCCAGCAGCTCAGGGGTGTATGGCTACACCTTC.

The CDR3 nucleotides read TGCGCCAGCAGCTTGAGTCTTTCCGGGGGGGACACTGAAGCTTTCTTT. It encodes CASSLSLSGGDTEAFF. The chain carries TRBV5-1 and TRBJ1-1; possible D gene TRBD1, 5 bases. This CDR3 is built from 16 residues. Germline lookup yields CDR1 SGHRS and CDR2 YFSETQ. V shed 1 base and J shed 3 bases, with 16 bases lying between them.

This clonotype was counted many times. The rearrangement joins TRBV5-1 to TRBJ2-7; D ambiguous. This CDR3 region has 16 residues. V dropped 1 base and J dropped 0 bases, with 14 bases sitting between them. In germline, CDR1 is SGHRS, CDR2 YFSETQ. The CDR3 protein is CASSLRYSESSYEQYF. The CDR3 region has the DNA TGCGCCAGCAGCTTGCGCTACAGCGAAAGCTCCTACGAGCAGTACTTC.

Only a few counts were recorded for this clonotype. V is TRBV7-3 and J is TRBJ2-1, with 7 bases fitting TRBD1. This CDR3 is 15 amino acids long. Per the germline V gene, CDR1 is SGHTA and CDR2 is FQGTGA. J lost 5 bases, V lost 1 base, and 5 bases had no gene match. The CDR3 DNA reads TGTGCCAGCAGCTTAAACGGACAGGATCACAATGAGCAGTTCTTC. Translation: CASSLNGQDHNEQFF.

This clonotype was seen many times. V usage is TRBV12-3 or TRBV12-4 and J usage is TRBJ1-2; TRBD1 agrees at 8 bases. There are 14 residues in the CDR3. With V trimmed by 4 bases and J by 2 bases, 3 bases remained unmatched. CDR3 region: CASSSGQANYGYTF. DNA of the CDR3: TGTGCCAGCAGTTCGGGACAGGCGAACTATGGCTACACCTTC.

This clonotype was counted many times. The CDR3 region is CASSWGVGSGTEAFF. Here the CDR3 DNA reads TGCGCCAGCAGCTGGGGGGTGGGCTCCGGCACTGAAGCTTTCTTT. The chain has TRBV5-1 and TRBJ1-1, with D possibly TRBD1 on 5 matching bases. V was clipped by 3 bases and J by 4 bases, with 16 bases between them. Germline V gives CDR1 SGHRS, CDR2 YFSETQ. This CDR3 contains 15 residues. The entire variable domain, with the rest obtained from reference TRBV5-1 and TRBJ1-1, is as follows: KAGVTQTPRYLIKTRGQQVTLSCSPISGHRSVSWYQQTPGQGLQFLFEYFSETQRNKGNFPGRFSGRQFSNSRSEMNVSTLELGDSALYLCASSWGVGSGTEAFFGQGTRLTVV.

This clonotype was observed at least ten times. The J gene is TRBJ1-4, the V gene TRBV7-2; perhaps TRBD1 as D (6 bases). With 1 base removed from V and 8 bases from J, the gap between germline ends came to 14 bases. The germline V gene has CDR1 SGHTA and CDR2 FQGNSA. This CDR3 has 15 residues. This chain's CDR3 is CASSLETGRREKLFF. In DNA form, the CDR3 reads TGTGCCAGCAGCTTAGAAACAGGGCGGCGAGAAAAACTGTTTTTT.

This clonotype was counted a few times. CDR3 sequence: CASSPHAGGDQPQHF. CDR3 DNA sequence: TGTGCCAGCAGCCCCCACGCAGGGGGTGACCAGCCCCAGCATTTT. The chain employs TRBV7-2 and TRBJ1-5; 7 bases align to TRBD1. This CDR3 spans 15 amino acids. The germline V gene has CDR1 SGHTA and CDR2 FQGNSA. V was pared by 5 bases and J by 7 bases, with 11 bases of the junction left unmatched.

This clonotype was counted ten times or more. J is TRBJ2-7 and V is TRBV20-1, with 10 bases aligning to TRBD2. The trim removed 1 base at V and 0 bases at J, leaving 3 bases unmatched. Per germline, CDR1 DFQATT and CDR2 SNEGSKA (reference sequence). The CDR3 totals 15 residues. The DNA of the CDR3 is TGCAGTGCTAGAGTGACTAGCGGGCTCTCCTACGAGCAGTACTTC. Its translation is CSARVTSGLSYEQYF.

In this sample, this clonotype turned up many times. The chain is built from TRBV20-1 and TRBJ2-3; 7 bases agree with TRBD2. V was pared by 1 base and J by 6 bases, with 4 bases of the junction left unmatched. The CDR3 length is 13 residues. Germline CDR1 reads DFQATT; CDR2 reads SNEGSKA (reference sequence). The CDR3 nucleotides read TGCAGTGCTAGAGCCGGGGGGTGGGATACGCAGTATTTT. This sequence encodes CSARAGGWDTQYF.

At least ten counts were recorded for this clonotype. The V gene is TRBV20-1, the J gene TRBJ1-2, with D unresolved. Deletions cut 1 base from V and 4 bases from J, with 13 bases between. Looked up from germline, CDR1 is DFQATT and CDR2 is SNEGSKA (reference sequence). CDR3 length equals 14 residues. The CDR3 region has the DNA TGCAGTGCTAGAGGACCCCAAAGCGGCTATGGCTACACCTTC. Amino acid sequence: CSARGPQSGYGYTF.

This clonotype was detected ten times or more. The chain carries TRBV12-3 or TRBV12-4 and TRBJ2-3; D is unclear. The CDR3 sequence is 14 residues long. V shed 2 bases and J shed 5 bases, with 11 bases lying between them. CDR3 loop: CASSLLRIGDTQYF. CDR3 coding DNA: TGTGCCAGCAGTTTATTGAGGATAGGAGATACGCAGTATTTT.

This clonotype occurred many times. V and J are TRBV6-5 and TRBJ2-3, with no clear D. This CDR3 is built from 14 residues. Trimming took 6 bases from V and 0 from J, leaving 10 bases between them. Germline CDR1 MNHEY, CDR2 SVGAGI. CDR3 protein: CASSRTGSTDTQYF. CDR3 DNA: TGTGCCAGCAGCAGGACGGGTAGCACAGATACGCAGTATTTT.

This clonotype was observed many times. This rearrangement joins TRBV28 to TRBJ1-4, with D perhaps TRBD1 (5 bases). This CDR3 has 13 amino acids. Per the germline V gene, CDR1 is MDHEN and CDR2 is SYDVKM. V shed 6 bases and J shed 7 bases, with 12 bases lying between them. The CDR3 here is CASSPSGGEKLFF. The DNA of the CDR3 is TGTGCCAGCAGCCCAAGCGGGGGTGAAAAACTGTTTTTT.

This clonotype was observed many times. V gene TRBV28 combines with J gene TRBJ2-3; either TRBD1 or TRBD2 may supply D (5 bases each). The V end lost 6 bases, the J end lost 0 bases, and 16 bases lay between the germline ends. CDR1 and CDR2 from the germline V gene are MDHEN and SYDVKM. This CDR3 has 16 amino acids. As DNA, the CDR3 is TGTGCCAGCAGCTCCATCGGGGCGGATAGCACAGATACGCAGTATTTT. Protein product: CASSSIGADSTDTQYF.

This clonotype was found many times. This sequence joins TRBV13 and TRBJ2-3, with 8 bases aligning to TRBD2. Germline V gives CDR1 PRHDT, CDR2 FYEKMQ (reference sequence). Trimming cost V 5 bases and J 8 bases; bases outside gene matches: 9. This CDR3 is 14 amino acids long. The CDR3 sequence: CASSPGTSRSTQYF. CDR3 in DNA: TGTGCCAGCAGCCCCGGGACTAGTAGGAGTACGCAGTATTTT. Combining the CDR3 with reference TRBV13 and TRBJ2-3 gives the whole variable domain AAGVIQSPRHLIKEKRETATLKCYPIPRHDTVYWYQQGPGQDPQFLISFYEKMQSDKGSIPDRFSAQQFSDYHSELNMSSLELGDSALYFCASSPGTSRSTQYFGPGTRLTVL.

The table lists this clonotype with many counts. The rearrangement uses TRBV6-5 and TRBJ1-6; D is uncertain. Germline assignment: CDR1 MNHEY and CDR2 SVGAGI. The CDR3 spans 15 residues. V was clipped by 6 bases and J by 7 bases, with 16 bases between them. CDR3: CASRPTANGNSPLHF. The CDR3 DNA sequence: TGTGCCAGCAGACCGACGGCAAATGGGAATTCACCCCTCCACTTT.

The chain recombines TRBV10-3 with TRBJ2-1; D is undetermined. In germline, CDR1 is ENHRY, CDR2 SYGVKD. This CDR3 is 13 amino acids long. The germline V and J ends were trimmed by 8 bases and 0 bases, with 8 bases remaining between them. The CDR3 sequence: CAICPGSYNEQFF. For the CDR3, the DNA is TGTGCCATCTGCCCCGGCTCCTACAATGAGCAGTTCTTC.